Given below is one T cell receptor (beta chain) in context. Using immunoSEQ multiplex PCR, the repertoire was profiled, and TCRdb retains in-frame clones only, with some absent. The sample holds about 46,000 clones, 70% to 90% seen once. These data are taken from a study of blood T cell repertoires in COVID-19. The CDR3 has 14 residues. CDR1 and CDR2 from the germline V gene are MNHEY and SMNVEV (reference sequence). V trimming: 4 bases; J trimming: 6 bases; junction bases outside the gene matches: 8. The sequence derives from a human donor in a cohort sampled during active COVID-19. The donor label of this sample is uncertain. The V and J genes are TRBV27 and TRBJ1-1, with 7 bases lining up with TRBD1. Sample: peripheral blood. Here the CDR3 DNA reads TGTGCCAGCAGTTATACCGGGACAGTCTCTGAAGCTTTCTTT. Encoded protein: CASSYTGTVSEAFF.